This passage covers 32 T cell receptor beta chains from one sample sequenced in a study of shared clonotypes between healthy human individuals. Generated by immunoSEQ multiplex PCR, the TCRdb table keeps only in-frame clones and is missing some. This sample carries about 680,000 clones, just over 90% of them seen once, and the ten largest clones take about 24%. Naive CD8 cells lacked CD45RO and underwent positive selection for CCR7, leaving out terminally differentiated effector memory CD45RA+ cells. Sequences were obtained from naive CD8+ T cells sorted from blood. All receptors come from a young man in good health.

This clone showed up just once. The rearrangement links TRBV2 to TRBJ2-5; 14 nucleotides match TRBD2. The CDR3 is made up of 14 amino acids. Germline-derived CDR1 and CDR2 are SNHLY and FYNNEI. V lost 7 bases, J lost 9 bases, and 7 bases stayed unmatched. CDR3 nucleotides: TGTGCCAGCAAACCGACTAGCGGGAGGGGGGCCCAGTACTTC. Its protein is CASKPTSGRGAQYF. Based on the CDR3 plus reference TRBV2 and TRBJ2-5, the full variable domain is EPEVTQTPSHQVTQMGQEVILRCVPISNHLYFYWYRQILGQKVEFLVSFYNNEISEKSEIFDDQFSVERPDGSNFTLKIRSTKLEDSAMYFCASKPTSGRGAQYFGPGTRLLVL.

Points on this clone: Other DNA variants within this sample encode the same CDR3. The chain joins TRBV5-1 to TRBJ2-7, with a weak D call TRBD1 (5 bases). Germline values: CDR1 SGHRS, CDR2 YFSETQ. This CDR3 region has 13 residues. The V and J ends lost 3 bases and 3 bases respectively, with 10 bases between them. CDR3 loop: CASSSGQGYEQYF. The CDR3 region has the DNA TGCGCCAGCAGCTCGGGCCAGGGCTACGAGCAGTACTTC.

This clone is a singleton in its sample. This rearrangement joins TRBV7-9 to TRBJ1-4; TRBD1 might be the D (6 bases). The ends were cut back, 3 bases at V and 4 bases at J, with 18 bases in the middle. This CDR3 region has 17 residues. Germline V gives CDR1 SEHNR, CDR2 FQNEAQ (reference sequence). For the CDR3, the DNA is TGTGCCAGCAGCTTCCCCGACGCAGGGGTTATTAATGAAAAACTGTTTTTT. This encodes CASSFPDAGVINEKLFF.

J is TRBJ2-3 and V is TRBV27; 10 nucleotides line up with TRBD1. CDR3 size: 16 residues. Losses at the gene ends were 8 bases for V and 7 bases for J; bases not matched to a gene: 15. CDR1 and CDR2 from the germline V gene are MNHEY and SMNVEV (reference sequence). In DNA form, the CDR3 reads TGTGCCAGCGCGGGGACAGGGGTTATTGCTGCATATACGCAGTATTTT. It is translated as CASAGTGVIAAYTQYF.

In its sample, this clone was seen once. This chain links TRBV7-8 with TRBJ2-7; 8 bases agree with TRBD1. This CDR3 is 17 amino acids long. J lost 1 base, V lost 0 bases, and 8 bases had no gene match. Germline CDR1 and CDR2: SGHVS and FQNEAQ. CDR3 bases: TGTGCCAGCAGCTTAGCGGTGGAGGGACAGGTATCCTACGAGCAGTACTTC. Encoded protein: CASSLAVEGQVSYEQYF.

This clone appeared once. This chain joins TRBV7-9 and TRBJ2-7; perhaps TRBD2 as D (6 bases). The CDR3 has 14 residues. Between the trimmed V and J ends, which lost 1 base and 9 bases, there was a span of 16 bases. CDR1 is SEHNR and CDR2 is FQNEAQ in the germline V gene (reference sequence). The CDR3 sequence: CASSLVGLAVGQYF. The CDR3 nucleotides read TGTGCCAGCAGCTTAGTGGGACTTGCCGTGGGGCAGTACTTC. Full variable domain (remainder filled in from reference TRBV7-9 and TRBJ2-7): DTGVSQNPRHKITKRGQNVTFRCDPISEHNRLYWYRQTLGQGPEFLTYFQNEAQLEKSRLLSDRFSAERPKGSFSTLEIQRTEQGDSAMYLCASSLVGLAVGQYFGPGTRLTVT.

This rearrangement joins TRBV11-3 to TRBJ2-2; 15 nucleotides match TRBD2. The CDR3 consists of 20 residues. V lost 6 bases and J lost 7; bases outside the gene matches: 18. The germline gives CDR1 SGHNT, CDR2 YENEEA. The CDR3 loop reads CASSPGLAGGPIGSYGELFF. The CDR3 DNA is TGTGCCAGCAGTCCCGGACTAGCGGGAGGGCCTATAGGGTCCTACGGGGAGCTGTTTTTT.

This chain joins TRBV27 and TRBJ2-1, with 9 positions matching TRBD2. Germline CDR1 and CDR2: MNHEY and SMNVEV (reference sequence). CDR3 length: 20 residues. The J segment lost 0 bases and the V segment lost 4 bases, leaving 16 bases of the junction unmatched. CDR3 amino acids: CASSSYPGVSGGSSYNEQFF. DNA for the CDR3: TGTGCCAGCAGTTCATACCCGGGGGTTAGCGGGGGCAGCTCCTACAATGAGCAGTTCTTC.

The CDR3 is CASSSNQREAFF. For the CDR3, the DNA is TGTGCCAGCAGTTCAAATCAGAGGGAAGCTTTCTTT. The V gene is TRBV28, the J gene TRBJ1-1; D not certain. V lost 4 bases and J 8 bases, leaving 11 bases between the germline ends. The CDR3 runs to 12 residues. Per germline, CDR1 MDHEN and CDR2 SYDVKM.

The chain links TRBV29-1 to TRBJ2-7; D is possibly TRBD2 (5 bases). The CDR3 spans 17 residues. V shed 1 base and J shed 2 bases, with 21 bases lying between them. CDR1 is SQVTM and CDR2 is ANQGSEA in the germline V gene. The CDR3 region is CSVEGSTRGLPAYEQYF. The CDR3, as DNA: TGCAGCGTTGAAGGCTCCACCCGAGGGTTACCTGCCTACGAGCAGTACTTC.

The chain employs TRBV11-3 and TRBJ2-7; TRBD1 aligns across 7 bases. Trimming removed 3 bases from V and 3 bases from J; junction bases left unmatched: 8. Germline CDR1 reads SGHNT; CDR2 reads YENEEA. The CDR3 is 15 amino acids. The CDR3 spells CASSFSDRPFYEQYF. CDR3 DNA sequence: TGTGCCAGCAGCTTTTCGGACAGGCCATTCTACGAGCAGTACTTC.

This rearrangement joins TRBV6-1 to TRBJ2-5; D is perhaps TRBD1 (5 bases). The J call may be mistaken, given a closer DNA end match to TRBJ2-7. The CDR3 runs 14 residues. Germline loops: CDR1 MNHNS, CDR2 SASEGT. Here the CDR3 reads CASSEFAGNYEQYF. The CDR3 nucleotides read TGTGCCAGCAGTGAATTCGCAGGGAACTACGAGCAGTACTTC.

The chain links TRBV9 to TRBJ2-5; 14 bases line up with TRBD2. The germline V gene encodes CDR1 SGDLS and CDR2 YYNGEE. The CDR3 totals 16 residues. The V and J ends lost 4 bases and 6 bases, in that order; junction bases with no gene match: 8. The CDR3 DNA sequence: TGTGCCAGCAGCAACGGGACTAGCGGGAGTCTTCAGACCCAGTACTTC. Translation: CASSNGTSGSLQTQYF.

Worth noting for this clone: Other DNA sequences in the sample encode the same CDR3. The V call is TRBV29-1, the J call TRBJ2-1; TRBD1 agrees at 11 bases. Trimming took 7 bases from V and 6 from J; bases not matched to a gene: 5. Germline CDR1 and CDR2: SQVTM and ANQGSEA. The CDR3 covers 13 residues. As DNA, the CDR3 is TGCAGCGCCTCGGGACAGGGGGGCAATGAGCAGTTCTTC. Amino acid sequence: CSASGQGGNEQFF.

This chain links TRBV5-6 with TRBJ1-2; D remains ambiguous. The V and J ends lost 0 bases and 1 base respectively, with 10 bases between them. The CDR3 runs to 15 residues. CDR1 and CDR2 (germline): SGHDT, YYEEEE. The chain's CDR3 is CASSLVGQDNYGYTF. The CDR3 DNA is TGTGCCAGCAGCTTGGTCGGTCAGGATAACTATGGCTACACCTTC.

The chain carries TRBV27 and TRBJ1-1, with D possibly being TRBD1 (5 bases). Germline CDR1 and CDR2: MNHEY and SMNVEV (reference sequence). V was cut by 6 bases and J by 1 base, with 15 bases left in between. This CDR3 region has 15 residues. The CDR3 here is CASSYGATANTEAFF. For the CDR3, the DNA is TGTGCCAGCAGCTATGGGGCCACAGCGAACACTGAAGCTTTCTTT.

The J gene is TRBJ2-5, the V gene TRBV11-3; the match to TRBD2 covers 11 bases. Germline V gene sequence: CDR1 SGHNT, CDR2 YENEEA. J gave up 2 bases and V 1 base, and 6 bases lay outside the gene matches. The CDR3 spans 17 residues. The CDR3 reads CASSLGLRLAGQETQYF. The CDR3 DNA sequence: TGTGCCAGCAGCTTAGGCCTGCGACTAGCGGGACAAGAGACCCAGTACTTC.

The rearrangement links TRBV5-1 to TRBJ2-7, with D possibly TRBD1 on 6 matching bases. Germline-derived CDR1 and CDR2 are SGHRS and YFSETQ. V dropped 0 bases and J dropped 3 bases, with 13 bases sitting between them. This CDR3 region has 15 residues. CDR3 nucleotide sequence: TGCGCCAGCAGCTTGGAATCAGGGGTATTCTACGAGCAGTACTTC. It specifies CASSLESGVFYEQYF.

The rearrangement uses TRBV7-9 and TRBJ2-7; D remains unclear. The CDR3 runs 13 residues. V lost 5 bases to trimming and J lost 3 bases, with 11 bases between them. Germline-derived CDR1 and CDR2 are SEHNR and FQNEAQ (reference sequence). The DNA of the CDR3 is TGTGCCAGCAGCCAACCCTATCTCTACGAGCAGTACTTC. Residues: CASSQPYLYEQYF.

The chain carries TRBV27 and TRBJ2-4; D is perhaps TRBD2 (5 bases). The germline gives CDR1 MNHEY, CDR2 SMNVEV (reference sequence). Trimming stripped 5 bases from V and 8 bases from J, with 19 bases between. The CDR3 sequence is 15 residues long. The DNA for the CDR3 is TGTGCCAGCAGTCCGCCCGGGGTAGCTCGGGACATTCAGTACTTC. Its translation: CASSPPGVARDIQYF.

The chain joins TRBV6-1 to TRBJ1-1; tentatively, D is TRBD1 (5 bases). V was shortened by 3 bases and J by 4 bases, with 18 bases between the two germline ends. CDR1 and CDR2 from the germline V gene are MNHNS and SASEGT. The CDR3 is made up of 16 amino acids. CDR3 sequence (DNA): TGTGCCAGCAGTGAGGAGGACGCCCCGAGGGGCACTGAAGCTTTCTTT. Protein sequence: CASSEEDAPRGTEAFF.

The chain couples TRBV19 to TRBJ2-7; 10 bases fit TRBD1. Germline V lookup: CDR1 LNHDA, CDR2 SQIVND (reference sequence). Trimming at V came to 3 bases and at J to 6 bases, leaving 5 bases not matched to a gene. The length of the CDR3 is 14 residues. CDR3 loop: CASSIGTGVTEQYF. CDR3 sequence (DNA): TGTGCCAGTAGTATTGGGACAGGGGTCACCGAGCAGTACTTC.

This clone appeared a few times. V usage is TRBV10-3 and J usage is TRBJ1-2; no clear D. Deletions cut 1 base from V and 12 bases from J, with 15 bases between. The germline CDR1 and CDR2 sequences are ENHRY and SYGVKD. CDR3 size: 13 residues. The CDR3 DNA reads TGTGCCATCAGTGAGTGGCAGACACGTCGGGACACCTTC. It encodes CAISEWQTRRDTF.

The genes are TRBV6-5 and TRBJ2-1; D is unclear. The V gene lost 3 bases and the J gene lost 3 bases, with 12 bases spanning the gap. The CDR3 sequence is 15 residues long. Looked up from germline, CDR1 is MNHEY and CDR2 is SVGAGI. Written as DNA, the CDR3 is TGTGCCAGCAGTTATGGTGTTGGTGGCTACAATGAGCAGTTCTTC. Protein product: CASSYGVGGYNEQFF.

The chain recombines TRBV6-5 with TRBJ2-3; D unresolved. Trimming shortened V by 2 bases and J by 0 bases, and 6 bases separated the two germline ends. The CDR3 covers 14 residues. Germline assignment: CDR1 MNHEY and CDR2 SVGAGI. The CDR3, as DNA: TGTGCCAGCAGTTACGGGGTTAGCACAGATACGCAGTATTTT. This codes for CASSYGVSTDTQYF.

This rearrangement joins TRBV13 to TRBJ1-1; D ambiguous. Trimming left V 4 bases short and J 0 bases short, with 9 bases between. The CDR3 runs 14 residues. CDR1 and CDR2 from the germline V gene are PRHDT and FYEKMQ (reference sequence). The CDR3 sequence is CASSSKDLNTEAFF. CDR3 nucleotide sequence: TGTGCCAGCAGCTCCAAGGATCTGAACACTGAAGCTTTCTTT.

The V and J genes are TRBV4-3 and TRBJ2-3, with 7 bases lining up with TRBD1. The junction had 5 bases not matched to a gene; V was cut back by 4 bases and J by 4 bases. This CDR3 spans 14 amino acids. In germline, CDR1 is LGHNA, CDR2 YSLEER. The CDR3 DNA reads TGCGCCAGCAGCCCCGCCCAGGGGGCAGATACGCAGTATTTT. Encoded protein: CASSPAQGADTQYF.

The V call is TRBV28, the J call TRBJ2-7; 9 nucleotides agree with TRBD1. In germline, CDR1 is MDHEN, CDR2 SYDVKM. Unmatched junction bases numbered 12, after V lost 6 bases and J lost 9 bases. The CDR3 is 14 amino acids. The CDR3: CASSKTDRGIGQYF. CDR3 DNA: TGTGCCAGCAGCAAAACGGACAGGGGAATCGGGCAGTACTTC.

V is TRBV19 and J is TRBJ2-3; D gene ambiguous. The germline V gene has CDR1 LNHDA and CDR2 SQIVND (reference sequence). CDR3 length: 14 residues. V was trimmed by 4 bases and J by 5 bases, leaving 13 bases between them. CDR3: CASSTTPWGDTQYF. The CDR3 DNA follows: TGTGCCAGTAGTACGACCCCGTGGGGAGATACGCAGTATTTT.

V and J are TRBV7-4 and TRBJ1-2, with D possibly matching TRBD1 (5 bases). V lost 1 base, J lost 5 bases, and 11 bases lay in between. Per the germline V gene, CDR1 is SGHVT and CDR2 is SQSDAQ. The CDR3 contains 14 residues. The CDR3 is CASSLGGGGYGYTF. CDR3 bases: TGTGCCAGCAGCTTAGGCGGGGGAGGATATGGCTACACCTTC. Full variable domain (rest looked up from reference TRBV7-4 and TRBJ1-2): GAGVSQSPRYKVAKRGRDVALRCDSISGHVTLYWYRQTLGQGSEVLTYSQSDAQRDKSGRPSGRFSAERPERSVSTLKIQRTEQGDSAVYLCASSLGGGGYGYTFGSGTRLTVV.

V is TRBV27 and J is TRBJ2-7; no definite D call. Trimming pared 5 bases from V and 4 bases from J, leaving 15 bases between. From germline, CDR1 is MNHEY and CDR2 SMNVEV (reference sequence). The CDR3 runs to 14 residues. The DNA of the CDR3 is TGTGCCAGCAGTCCCTTGGGCCCATTTTACGAGCAGTACTTC. Its protein is CASSPLGPFYEQYF.

The chain couples TRBV7-6 to TRBJ2-1; TRBD2 matches 11 bases. V gave up 4 bases and J gave up 7 bases; unmatched junction bases: 12. The CDR3 extends over 17 amino acids. Germline V CDR1 and CDR2: SGHVS, FNYEAQ. CDR3 coding DNA: TGTGCCAGCAGCTCGCAAATAGCGGGAGGGCCGGTGAATGAGCAGTTCTTC. Protein sequence: CASSSQIAGGPVNEQFF.